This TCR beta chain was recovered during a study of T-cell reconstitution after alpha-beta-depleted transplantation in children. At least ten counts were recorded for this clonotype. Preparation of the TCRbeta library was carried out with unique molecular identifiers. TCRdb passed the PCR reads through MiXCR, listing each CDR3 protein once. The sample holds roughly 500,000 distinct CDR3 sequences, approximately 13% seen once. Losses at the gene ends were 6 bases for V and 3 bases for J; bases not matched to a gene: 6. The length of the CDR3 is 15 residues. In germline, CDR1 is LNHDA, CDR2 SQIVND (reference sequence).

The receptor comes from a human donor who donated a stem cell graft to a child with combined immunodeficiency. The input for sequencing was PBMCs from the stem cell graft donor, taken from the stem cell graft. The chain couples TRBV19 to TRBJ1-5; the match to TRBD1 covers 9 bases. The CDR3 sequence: CASSPGQGTNQPQHF. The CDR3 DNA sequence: TGTGCCAGTAGCCCGGGACAGGGAACCAATCAGCCCCAGCATTTT. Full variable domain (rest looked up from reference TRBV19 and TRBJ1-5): DGGITQSPKYLFRKEGQNVTLSCEQNLNHDAMYWYRQDPGQGLRLIYYSQIVNDFQKGDIAEGYSVSREKKESFPLTVTSAQKNPTAFYLCASSPGQGTNQPQHFGDGTRLSIL.